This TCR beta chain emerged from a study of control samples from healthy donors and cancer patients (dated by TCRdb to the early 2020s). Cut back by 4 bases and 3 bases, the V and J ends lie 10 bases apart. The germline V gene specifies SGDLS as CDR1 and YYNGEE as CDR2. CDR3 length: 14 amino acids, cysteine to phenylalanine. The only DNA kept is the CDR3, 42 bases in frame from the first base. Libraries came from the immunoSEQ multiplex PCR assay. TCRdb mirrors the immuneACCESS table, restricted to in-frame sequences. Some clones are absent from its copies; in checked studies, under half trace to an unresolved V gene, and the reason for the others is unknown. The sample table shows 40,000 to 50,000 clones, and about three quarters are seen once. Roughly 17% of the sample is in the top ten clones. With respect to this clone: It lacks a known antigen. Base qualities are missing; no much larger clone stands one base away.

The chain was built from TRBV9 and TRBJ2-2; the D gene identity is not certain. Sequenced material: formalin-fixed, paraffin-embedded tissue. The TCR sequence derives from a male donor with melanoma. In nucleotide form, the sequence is TGTGCCAGCAGCTCCCGGATTTACACCGGGGAGCTGTTTTTT. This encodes CASSSRIYTGELFF. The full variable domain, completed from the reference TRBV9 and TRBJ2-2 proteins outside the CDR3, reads DSGVTQTPKHLITATGQRVTLRCSPRSGDLSVYWYQQSLDQGLQFLIQYYNGEERAKGNILERFSAQQFPDLHSELNLSSLELGDSALYFCASSSRIYTGELFFGEGSRLTVL.